These 8 T cell receptor beta chains originate from one sample sequenced in a study of blood T cell repertoires in COVID-19. This table comes from immunoSEQ multiplex PCR, and its TCRdb copy is limited to in-frame clones, with some not included. The table has fewer than 90,000 clones, around nine tenths seen once. Sequenced sample: peripheral blood. These receptors were obtained from a human donor in a cohort sampled during active COVID-19.

V gene TRBV27 combines with J gene TRBJ2-6; no firm D call. Germline V lookup: CDR1 MNHEY, CDR2 SMNVEV (reference sequence). V was trimmed by 4 bases and J by 0 bases, leaving 13 bases between them. The CDR3 extends over 17 amino acids. CDR3 residues: CASSYTRVSSGANVLTF. CDR3 sequence (DNA): TGTGCCAGCAGTTACACTCGGGTGTCCTCTGGGGCCAACGTCCTGACTTTC.

J is TRBJ2-5 and V is TRBV2, with 11 bases aligning to TRBD2. Unmatched junction bases numbered 11, after V lost 9 bases and J lost 5 bases. This CDR3 has 15 residues. Germline V CDR1 and CDR2: SNHLY, FYNNEI. This CDR3 is CARGGIAGGIETQYF. As DNA, the CDR3 is TGTGCCAGGGGGGGAATAGCGGGAGGGATTGAGACCCAGTACTTC.

This chain joins TRBV7-2 and TRBJ2-7; D might be TRBD2 (5 bases). The germline gives CDR1 SGHTA, CDR2 FQGNSA. This CDR3 comprises 13 residues. Trimming pared 2 bases from V and 2 bases from J, leaving 7 bases between. The CDR3 nucleotides are TGTGCCAGCAGCTTAACTAGGCCCTACGAGCAGTACTTC. It encodes CASSLTRPYEQYF.

A single count supports this clone. This sequence joins TRBV27 and TRBJ1-3; perhaps TRBD1 as D (5 bases). There are 17 residues in the CDR3. Trimming took off 0 bases at V and 0 bases at J, with 12 bases between the two ends. Germline CDR1 reads MNHEY; CDR2 reads SMNVEV (reference sequence). The CDR3 DNA follows: TGTGCCAGCAGTTTATCGCCAGGGTCAGGCTCTGGAAACACCATATATTTT. Its protein is CASSLSPGSGSGNTIYF.

J is TRBJ2-3 and V is TRBV4-1; 11 positions agree with TRBD2. V dropped 4 bases and J dropped 8; count of bases not matched to a gene: 14. Germline assignment: CDR1 MGHRA and CDR2 YSYEKL. The CDR3 loop spans 17 amino acids. This chain's CDR3 is CASSPEGLAAPAGTQYF. The DNA for the CDR3 is TGCGCCAGCAGCCCCGAGGGACTAGCGGCCCCTGCGGGTACGCAGTATTTT.

The chain couples TRBV2 to TRBJ1-2; D gene ambiguous. V was clipped by 7 bases and J by 3 bases, with 12 bases between them. Germline-derived CDR1 and CDR2 are SNHLY and FYNNEI. The CDR3 length is 13 residues. The DNA of the CDR3 is TGTGCCAGCAATGGAGGATTCGACTATGGCTACACCTTC. Its protein is CASNGGFDYGYTF.

The gene calls are TRBV6-6 and TRBJ1-4; 7 bases map to TRBD1. Germline V gives CDR1 MNHNY, CDR2 SVGAGI (reference sequence). J lost 6 bases, V lost 6 bases, and 7 bases had no gene match. The CDR3 loop spans 14 amino acids. Here the CDR3 DNA reads TGTGCCAGCAGCTTCAGGGGGGTGGATGAAAAACTGTTTTTT. The encoded protein is CASSFRGVDEKLFF.

The rearrangement links TRBV14 to TRBJ1-6, with 8 bases fitting TRBD1. CDR1 is SGHDN, CDR2 FVKESK, per germline. J was trimmed by 13 bases and V by 2 bases; bases with no gene match: 10. This CDR3 is 15 amino acids long. CDR3 sequence: CASSQTQGVGSPLHF. CDR3 nucleotides: TGTGCCAGCAGCCAAACACAGGGGGTTGGTAGTCCCCTCCACTTT.